Listed below are T cell receptor beta chains from one sample, sequenced in a study of PD-1 blockade in classical Hodgkin lymphoma. Sequencing used immunoSEQ multiplex PCR; TCRdb keeps in-frame clones, though not all of them. The data hold almost 95,000 clones, with 75% to 85% observed a single time. Sequenced here: peripheral blood mononuclear cells (PBMCs), sampled before the fourth cycle of nivolumab. Receptors were obtained from a human donor with classical Hodgkin lymphoma. CDR3s include the opening cysteine and the closing phenylalanine or tryptophan. A D gene is named only where the DNA matches it firmly. The size field is filled for only some rows; it gives once, few, many or a size class.

>TRBV19|NA|TRBJ1-5|NA|15
TGTGCCAGTAGTTTCGGACAGAGTCTATCTCAGCCCCAGCATTTT
CASSFGQSLSQPQHF
>TRBV6-5|NA|TRBJ1-5|TRBD1|12
TGTGCCAGCAGTGAAACAGGGGGAAGACAGCATTTT
CASSETGGRQHF
>TRBV19|NA|TRBJ1-1|NA|13
TGTGCCAGTAGTATGTGGACAAACACTGAAGCTTTCTTT
CASSMWTNTEAFF
>TRBV27|NA|TRBJ1-5|TRBD1|15
TGTGCCAGCAGTCCCTGGGACAGGCACAATCAGCCCCAGCATTTT
CASSPWDRHNQPQHF
>TRBV5-1|NA|TRBJ2-7|NA|14
TGCGCCAGCAGCTTGGCCGGGGGTCTCCACGAGCAGTACTTC
CASSLAGGLHEQYF
>TRBV18|NA|TRBJ2-7|TRBD1|12
TGTGCCAGCTTGGGACAGGGCTACGAGCAGTACTTC
CASLGQGYEQYF
>TRBV7-9|once|TRBJ1-1|TRBD1|14
TGTGCCAGCAGCGCAACAGGGGGAGGAGGTGAAGCTTTCTTT
CASSATGGGGEAFF
>TRBV28|once|TRBJ1-1|NA|11
TGTGCCAGCAGAAGCAACACTGAAGCTTTCTTT
CASRSNTEAFF
>TRBV7-6|NA|TRBJ2-7|TRBD2|15
TGTGCCAGCAGCTTAGGGGGGGGTCCCACCTACGAGCAGTACTTC
CASSLGGGPTYEQYF
>TRBV10-3|NA|TRBJ2-6|TRBD1|17
TGTGCCATCAGTGAGTCAGGGGGCCGTTCTGGGGCCAACGTCCTGACTTTC
CAISESGGRSGANVLTF
>TRBV2|NA|TRBJ2-2|NA|15
TGTGCCAGCACTCTGGGGACTTCCAACACCGGGGAGCTGTTTTTT
CASTLGTSNTGELFF
>TRBV9|once|TRBJ2-3|TRBD2|15
TGTGCCAGCAGCGTAGTTATGGACGGGACTAGTACTGTGTATTTT
CASSVVMDGTSTVYF
>TRBV6-5|NA|TRBJ2-2|NA|13
TGTGCCAGTAACAGGGTGGGAACCGGGGAGCTGTTTTTT
CASNRVGTGELFF
>TRBV14|NA|TRBJ2-2|NA|14
TGTGCCAGCAGCCAAGATTCATTTATCGGGGAGCTGTTTTTT
CASSQDSFIGELFF
>TRBV5-1|NA|TRBJ2-7|NA|13
TGCGCCAGCAGCTTCTCGGAGACCTACGAGCAGTACTTC
CASSFSETYEQYF
>TRBV4-1|NA|TRBJ1-1|NA|16
TGCGCCAGCAGCCAAGAATCCCCAGGGCGGAACACTGAAGCTTTCTTT
CASSQESPGRNTEAFF
>TRBV5-1|NA|TRBJ2-1|TRBD1|16
TGCGCCAGCAGCCCACAGGGGCGGAACTCCTACAATGAGCAGTTCTTC
CASSPQGRNSYNEQFF
>TRBV14|once|TRBJ1-1|NA|14
TGTGCCAGCAGCCAAGGTGTGTTGGTCACTGAAGCTTTCTTT
CASSQGVLVTEAFF
>TRBV7-2|NA|TRBJ2-3|TRBD1|15
TGTGCCAGCAGCCGATTAAGGGGGCTCACAGATACGCAGTATTTT
CASSRLRGLTDTQYF
>TRBV5-5|NA|TRBJ1-2|NA|14
TGTGCCAGCAGCCCCGGTGACGGGGACTATGGCTACACCTTC
CASSPGDGDYGYTF
>TRBV5-4|medium-sized|TRBJ2-7|NA|12
TGTGCCAGCAGCTTGGAAAAGTACGAGCAGTACTTC
CASSLEKYEQYF
>TRBV18|once|TRBJ2-2|TRBD1|16
TGTGCCAGCTCACCCCTCGGGACAGTCGGCACCGGGGAGCTGTTTTTT
CASSPLGTVGTGELFF
>TRBV6-1|once|TRBJ1-4|NA|14
TGTGCCACCCAATGGGGGCGGAATAATGAAAAACTGTTTTTT
CATQWGRNNEKLFF
>TRBV5-1|NA|TRBJ2-7|NA|16
TGCGCCAGCAGCGAGACAACTAACCCGACTGGCTACGAGCAGTACTTC
CASSETTNPTGYEQYF
>TRBV2|NA|TRBJ2-5|NA|14
TGTGCCAGCAGTCCGCTTGGTAGCGGAGAGACCCAGTACTTC
CASSPLGSGETQYF
>TRBV5-5|NA|TRBJ2-1|TRBD2|14
TGTGCCAGCAGCGAGATAGCGGGAGGCTATGAGCAGTTCTTC
CASSEIAGGYEQFF
>TRBV28|NA|TRBJ2-3|TRBD1|13
TGTGCCAGCAGTCTGGGACAGCCAGATACGCAGTATTTT
CASSLGQPDTQYF
>TRBV7-8|NA|TRBJ1-2|NA|16
TGTGCCAGCAGCTTAGCGCCCGGCGGCTCCTGGGGTGGCTACACCTTC
CASSLAPGGSWGGYTF
>TRBV4-3|few|TRBJ2-2|NA|15
TGCGCCAGCAGCCAAAAATGGGCGAGCACCGGGGAGCTGTTTTTT
CASSQKWASTGELFF
>TRBV6-5|NA|TRBJ2-1|NA|14
TGTGCCAGCAGACCCGAATTAGGGGTGAATGAGCAGTTCTTC
CASRPELGVNEQFF
>TRBV5-4|NA|TRBJ2-5|TRBD1|14
TGTGCCAGCAGCTCCAGGGGGTCCGAAGAGACCCAGTACTTC
CASSSRGSEETQYF
>TRBV18|NA|TRBJ1-3|NA|15
TGTGCCAGCTCACCCCAACAGGCCTCTGGAAACACCATATATTTT
CASSPQQASGNTIYF
>TRBV6-1|NA|TRBJ1-1|NA|13
TGTGCCAGCAGTGAACTTGGGAACACTGAAGCTTTCTTT
CASSELGNTEAFF
>TRBV29-1|NA|TRBJ1-1|NA|10
TGCAGCGTCTGGGGGGTTGGAGCTTTCTTT
CSVWGVGAFF
>TRBV19|NA|TRBJ2-2|NA|11
TGTGCCAGTAATCGGGCCGGGGAGCTGTTTTTT
CASNRAGELFF
>TRBV5-1|NA|TRBJ2-7|TRBD2|14
TGCGCCAGCAGCTTGGTAGCGGGAGACGGCGAGCAGTACTTC
CASSLVAGDGEQYF
>TRBV19|NA|TRBJ2-5|NA|17
TGTGCCAGTAGTATAGGGTGGGGGAAGACACTCCAAGAGACCCAGTACTTC
CASSIGWGKTLQETQYF
>TRBV6-5|NA|TRBJ1-1|TRBD1|11
TGTGCCAGCAGTAACAGGGGCCAAGCTTTCTTT
CASSNRGQAFF
>TRBV5-1|once|TRBJ2-7|TRBD1|14
TGCGCCAGCAGCGGCCAGGGGGCCTCCTACGAGCAGTACTTC
CASSGQGASYEQYF
>TRBV15|NA|TRBJ2-3|TRBD2|18
TGTGCCACCAGCAGAGATGAGGTCCTAGCGGGAGTCCCAGATACGCAGTATTTT
CATSRDEVLAGVPDTQYF
>TRBV28|NA|TRBJ2-1|TRBD2|17
TGTGCCAGCAGGCAGGGTTCTAGCGGCAGTGTGTACAATGAGCAGTTCTTC
CASRQGSSGSVYNEQFF
>TRBV10-3|NA|TRBJ2-7|TRBD1|20
TGTGCCATCACTGGGATTCCGGGACAGGGGACCTCCAGGAGGTCCTACGAGCAGTACTTC
CAITGIPGQGTSRRSYEQYF
>TRBV4-1|NA|TRBJ1-1|TRBD1|14
TGCGCCAGCAGCCTCGGACAGGACCCCACTGAAGCTTTCTTT
CASSLGQDPTEAFF
>TRBV5-6|NA|TRBJ1-2|NA|15
TGTGCCAGCAGCCCTGTGGGGCGTCATAACTATGGCTACACCTTC
CASSPVGRHNYGYTF
>TRBV13|NA|TRBJ2-1|NA|15
TGTGCCACTCGGACGGGAGCTAGCTCCTACAATGAGCAGTTCTTC
CATRTGASSYNEQFF
>TRBV10-3|NA|TRBJ1-1|TRBD1|13
TGTGCCATCAGCGCGGACAGGGGGACTGAAGCTTTCTTT
CAISADRGTEAFF
>TRBV9|NA|TRBJ1-1|NA|14
TGTGCCAGCAGCGTTTTAGGACGGAACACTGAAGCTTTCTTT
CASSVLGRNTEAFF
>TRBV7-2|NA|TRBJ2-7|NA|14
TGTGCCAGCAGCTACAAGACAGCCACCTACGAGCAGTACTTC
CASSYKTATYEQYF
>TRBV5-1|few|TRBJ1-4|TRBD1|14
TGCGCCAGCAGCTTAGGGGGCGGAGGCGAAAAACTGTTTTTT
CASSLGGGGEKLFF
>TRBV23-1|NA|TRBJ2-7|TRBD2|17
TGCGCCAGCAGTCAACCCGGGACTAGACCTTCCCTCTACGAGCAGTACTTC
CASSQPGTRPSLYEQYF
>TRBV7-8|NA|TRBJ2-1|TRBD1|16
TGTGCCAGCAGCTTAGGGGGACAGGGTTATGGGACTGAGCAGTTCTTC
CASSLGGQGYGTEQFF
>TRBV7-3|once|TRBJ1-2|NA|15
TGTGCCAGCAGCGCCAGCGGAGGGGCGAACTATGGCTACACCTTC
CASSASGGANYGYTF
>TRBV11-2|NA|TRBJ2-1|NA|15
TGTGCCAGCAGCCCCCCCGGGAGCTCCTACAATGAGCAGTTCTTC
CASSPPGSSYNEQFF
>TRBV4-3|once|TRBJ2-5|NA|14
TGCGCCAGCAGCCAAGTGGGGGGAGGCGGGACCCAGTACTTC
CASSQVGGGGTQYF
>TRBV28|NA|TRBJ2-2|TRBD2|16
TGTGCCAGCAGTACAGCCGGGACTAGGGGCTCCGGGGAGCTGTTTTTT
CASSTAGTRGSGELFF